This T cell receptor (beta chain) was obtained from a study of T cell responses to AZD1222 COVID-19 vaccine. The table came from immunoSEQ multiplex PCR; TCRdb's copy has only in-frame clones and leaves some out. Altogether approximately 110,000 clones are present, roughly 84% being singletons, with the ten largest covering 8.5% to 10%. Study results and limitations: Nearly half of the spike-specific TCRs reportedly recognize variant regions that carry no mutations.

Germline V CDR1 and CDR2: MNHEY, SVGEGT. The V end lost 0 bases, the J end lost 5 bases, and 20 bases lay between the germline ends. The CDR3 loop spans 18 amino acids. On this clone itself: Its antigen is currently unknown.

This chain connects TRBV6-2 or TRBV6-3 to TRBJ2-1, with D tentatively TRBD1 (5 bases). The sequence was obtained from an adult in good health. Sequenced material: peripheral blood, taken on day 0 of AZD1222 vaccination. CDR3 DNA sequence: TGTGCCAGCAGTTACTCGGCTGACAGACCCTTCAGGGACAATGAGCAGTTCTTC. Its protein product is CASSYSADRPFRDNEQFF.